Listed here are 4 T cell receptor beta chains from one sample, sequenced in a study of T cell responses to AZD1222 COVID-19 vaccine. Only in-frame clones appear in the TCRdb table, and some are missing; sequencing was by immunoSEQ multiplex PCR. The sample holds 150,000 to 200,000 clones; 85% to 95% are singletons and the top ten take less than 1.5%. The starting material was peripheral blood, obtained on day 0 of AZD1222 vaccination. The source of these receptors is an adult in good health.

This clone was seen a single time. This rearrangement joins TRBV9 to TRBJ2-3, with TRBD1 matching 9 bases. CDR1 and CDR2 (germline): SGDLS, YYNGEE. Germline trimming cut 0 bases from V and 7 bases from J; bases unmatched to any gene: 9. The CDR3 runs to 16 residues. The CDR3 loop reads CASSVEQTGGMNTQYF. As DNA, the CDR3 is TGTGCCAGCAGCGTAGAGCAAACAGGGGGCATGAATACGCAGTATTTT.

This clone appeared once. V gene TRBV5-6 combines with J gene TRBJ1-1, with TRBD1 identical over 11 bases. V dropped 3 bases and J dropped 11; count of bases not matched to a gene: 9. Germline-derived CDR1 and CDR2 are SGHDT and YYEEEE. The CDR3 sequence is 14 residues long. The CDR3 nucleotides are TGTGCCAGCAGCTGGCAAGGGACAGGGGGAAGGGCTTTCTTT. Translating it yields CASSWQGTGGRAFF.

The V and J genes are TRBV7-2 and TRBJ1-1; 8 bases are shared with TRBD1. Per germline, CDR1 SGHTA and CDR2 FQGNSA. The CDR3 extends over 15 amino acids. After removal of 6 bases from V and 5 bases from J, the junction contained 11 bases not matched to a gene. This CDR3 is CASRKDRGIWTEAFF. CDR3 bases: TGTGCCAGCAGGAAAGACAGGGGAATTTGGACTGAAGCTTTCTTT.

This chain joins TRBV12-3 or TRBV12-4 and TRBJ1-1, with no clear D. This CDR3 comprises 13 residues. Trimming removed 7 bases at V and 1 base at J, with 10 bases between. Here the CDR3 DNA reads TGTGCCAGCAAGGAGAGACCGAACACTGAAGCTTTCTTT. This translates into CASKERPNTEAFF.